This entry features one T cell receptor beta chain sequence. This clone's antigen is unknown. No qualities accompany the bases; no much larger clone lies one base away. Other DNA sequences from this sample encode an identical CDR3 as well. The germline V gene encodes CDR1 SGHRS and CDR2 YFSETQ. The junction carries 10 bases between V and J, which are trimmed by 0 bases and 3 bases respectively. Counted from cysteine to phenylalanine, this CDR3 has 14 amino acids. The kept DNA is CDR3 alone, 42 bases in frame from the first base. The time point label for this specimen denotes: 4 weeks on oral tofacitinib. The treatment or condition tag for this specimen amounts to: oral pan-JAK inhibitor, 5-10 mg twice daily. Lesional scalp punch biopsies and peripheral blood were obtained from alopecia areata patients. PBMCs were isolated by density centrifugation and stained for CD3, CD4 and CD8, and CD4+ and CD8+ T cells were sorted on a FACSAria.

Library preparation used the immunoSEQ multiplex PCR assay. RNA was extracted from all samples and reverse transcribed into cDNA as template for TCR sequencing. First-strand cDNA was synthesized using SuperScript III with a 2:1 mix of oligo-dT and random hexamers. A synthetic immune receptor repertoire was used to measure amplification bias, and any remaining bias was corrected computationally. The study's own analysis went as follows. Raw reads were preprocessed to remove errors, and CDR3 was defined by IMGT conventions from the conserved cysteine to phenylalanine. Clonality was computed by normalizing Shannon entropy by log2 of the number of productive unique TCRs and subtracting the result from 1. Whether each scalp clone was CD4 or CD8 was inferred by checking scalp TCRbeta sequences against the CD4 and CD8 repertoires from sorted blood. The table comes from immuneACCESS by way of TCRdb, which keeps in-frame sequences with V and J called. Part of the clones is missing from these tables; in studies checked, under half for an unresolved V gene and the rest for unknown reasons. The DNA was the basis for D and trimming; V, J and clone size are from that table. Recorded for this sample are about 190,000 clones; more than 55% of them occurred a single time. The ten largest clones add up to roughly 0.71% of the sample.

This sample was taken from a study of CD8+ T cells in alopecia areata (dated by TCRdb to 2016 to 2019). Regarding the study in general: Treated patients were enrolled in an open-label pilot trial of oral tofacitinib at 5 to 10 mg twice daily for moderate-to-severe alopecia areata. Scalp tissue and sorted CD4+ and CD8+ peripheral blood T cells from patchy and totalis/universalis alopecia areata patients and from healthy controls were covered by human TCRbeta sequencing. RNA was extracted with the PAXgene miRNA kit for fixed scalp, the miRNeasy kit for PBMCs, and the RNeasy kit for mouse skin. Tofacitinib was given for 6 to 18 months, followed by 6 months of follow-up off drug to assess delayed response and recurrence. Scalp clonality was compared among normal scalp (n=4), patchy alopecia areata scalp (n=8), and alopecia totalis/universalis scalp (n=8). The SALT score, which quantifies the percentage of affected scalp surface area, was used to measure disease severity in treated patients. TCRbeta CDR3 regions were amplified by immunoSEQ multiplex PCR using 35 Vbeta forward and 13 Jbeta reverse primers. High-throughput TCRbeta sequencing was used to examine T cell clonal expansion in alopecia areata in both the C3H/HeJ mouse model and human patients. Biopsies were taken from tofacitinib-treated patients at baseline and at 4 and 24 weeks of treatment, and a later scalp biopsy was taken in several of the tofacitinib-treated patients.

Study-wide conclusions, independent of this receptor: Compared with normal scalp, lesional scalp had higher clonality and more expanded CD8+ clones, particularly in alopecia totalis/universalis, a pattern that suggests antigenic drive. The treated cohort was small, with a single nonresponder, so links between baseline CD8+ expansion and response need larger studies. Many expanded lesional clones were found to persist in scalp and blood during tofacitinib treatment, and relapse after treatment cessation may be partly explained by this persistence. Tofacitinib significantly lowered scalp clonality and the number of expanded CD8+ clones among the top 100 scalp clones. Shared TCR sequences between patients were less evident than in mice, which may be partly attributable to HLA diversity in the patient population. Resident alphabeta T cells in normal human skin are also sequenced, complicating scalp TCR repertoire analysis, unlike mouse skin dominated by gammadelta T cells.

The clonotype comes from a human donor with alopecia areata. This chain is built from TRBV5-1 and TRBJ2-7; the D gene cannot be resolved beyond TRBD1 or TRBD2, each matching 5 bases. Sequences were derived from CD4+ T cells sorted from blood, sampled at week 4, from a patient treated with tofacitinib. In nucleotides, the sequence is TGCGCCAGCAGCTTGGCAGGGACGGACTACGAGCAGTACTTC. Translated, this gives CASSLAGTDYEQYF.